This passage covers 15 T cell receptor beta chains from one sample sequenced in a study of OX40 agonist ivuxolimab in advanced cancers. Profiled with immunoSEQ multiplex PCR; TCRdb holds only in-frame clones, not every one. The data contain fewer than 100,000 clones, around 83% of them singletons. The material sequenced was CD4+ or CD8+ T cells sorted from blood, taken in a trial of the OX40 agonist ivuxolimab. Every receptor here comes from an adult with an advanced solid tumor such as melanoma, head and neck, liver or kidney cancer.

The chain couples TRBV14 to TRBJ1-1; TRBD1 agrees at 7 bases. Trimming took 6 bases from V and 5 from J; bases not matched to a gene: 9. The CDR3 extends over 14 amino acids. The germline CDR1 and CDR2 sequences are SGHDN and FVKESK. The CDR3 DNA reads as TGTGCCAGCAGACGATCGGCAGGGGGAACTGAAGCTTTCTTT. This translates into CASRRSAGGTEAFF.

The chain couples TRBV12-5 to TRBJ2-7; no definite D call. Germline-derived CDR1 and CDR2 are LGHNT and FRNRAP. The CDR3 spans 12 residues. Trimming cost V 5 bases and J 7 bases, with 12 bases left between them. CDR3 in amino acids: CASGHYLGEQYF. The CDR3 coding sequence is TGTGCTAGTGGTCACTACCTGGGGGAGCAGTACTTC. The full variable domain, completed using reference TRBV12-5 and TRBJ2-7, is DARVTQTPRHKVTEMGQEVTMRCQPILGHNTVFWYRQTMMQGLELLAYFRNRAPLDDSGMPKDRFSAEMPDATLATLKIQPSEPRDSAVYFCASGHYLGEQYFGPGTRLTVT.

A note on this clone: The junction departs from the called germline gene at one end, perhaps through a read error. V usage is TRBV6-5 and J usage is TRBJ2-1; tentatively, D is TRBD2 (6 bases). Germline CDR1 is MNHEY and CDR2 is SVGAGI. The CDR3 runs to 10 residues. DNA of the CDR3: TGTGCCAGCAAAGCAGCGCCGGGGGTCTTC. Translating gives CASKAAPGVF.

The genes are TRBV6-5 and TRBJ1-1, with D uncertain. In germline, CDR1 is MNHEY, CDR2 SVGAGI. With 8 bases removed from V and 0 bases from J, the gap between germline ends came to 13 bases. This CDR3 region has 14 residues. CDR3 in amino acids: CASGSRALNTEAFF. The CDR3 DNA follows: TGTGCCAGCGGCTCAAGGGCCCTGAACACTGAAGCTTTCTTT.

The J gene is TRBJ1-5, the V gene TRBV6-6; TRBD1 might be the D (5 bases). Trimming pared 7 bases from V and 1 base from J, leaving 17 bases between. CDR1 is MNHNY, CDR2 SVGAGI, per germline (reference sequence). The length of the CDR3 is 16 residues. The CDR3 loop is CASITAGGSSNQPQHF. Written as DNA, the CDR3 is TGTGCCAGCATCACCGCGGGGGGATCGAGCAATCAGCCCCAGCATTTT.

J is TRBJ2-2 and V is TRBV18; a possible D gene is TRBD1 (5 bases). Germline V gives CDR1 KGHSH, CDR2 LQKENI. There are 15 residues in the CDR3. Trimming took off 0 bases at V and 1 base at J, with 6 bases between the two ends. The CDR3 here is CASSPPGLNTGELFF. The CDR3 region has the DNA TGTGCCAGCTCACCACCGGGGCTGAACACCGGGGAGCTGTTTTTT.

This clone was counted a single time. This chain joins TRBV13 and TRBJ2-3; D is tentatively TRBD1 or TRBD2 (6 bases each). Trimming took off 5 bases at V and 2 bases at J, with 17 bases between the two ends. Germline assignment: CDR1 PRHDT and CDR2 FYEKMQ (reference sequence). This CDR3 contains 16 residues. Here the CDR3 reads CASSPPRRGHTDTQYF. The CDR3 DNA reads as TGTGCCAGCAGCCCCCCGAGGCGGGGACACACAGATACGCAGTATTTT.

The chain recombines TRBV5-1 with TRBJ1-2; 7 bases align to TRBD1. V gave up 5 bases and J gave up 6 bases; unmatched junction bases: 7. This CDR3 contains 13 residues. Germline V gene lookup returns CDR1 SGHRS and CDR2 YFSETQ. CDR3 in DNA: TGCGCCAGCAGTGTCCTACAGGGGAATGGCTACACCTTC. This encodes CASSVLQGNGYTF.

The chain couples TRBV5-1 to TRBJ2-7, with 9 nucleotides matching TRBD1. With V trimmed by 4 bases and J by 7 bases, 15 bases remained unmatched. The CDR3 length is 16 residues. Per the germline V gene, CDR1 is SGHRS and CDR2 is YFSETQ. The CDR3 DNA sequence: TGCGCCAGCAGCGGAAACGCCGGGACAGGGTTAGTGGAGCAGTACTTC. Translating gives CASSGNAGTGLVEQYF. Based on the CDR3 plus reference TRBV5-1 and TRBJ2-7, the full variable domain is KAGVTQTPRYLIKTRGQQVTLSCSPISGHRSVSWYQQTPGQGLQFLFEYFSETQRNKGNFPGRFSGRQFSNSRSEMNVSTLELGDSALYLCASSGNAGTGLVEQYFGPGTRLTVT.

This chain connects TRBV7-9 to TRBJ1-1, with no clear D. The CDR3 totals 13 residues. V dropped 1 base and J dropped 4 bases, with 7 bases sitting between them. Germline CDR1 SEHNR, CDR2 FQNEAQ (reference sequence). The CDR3 nucleotides read TGTGCCAGCAGCTTAGTCGGGGTCACTGAAGCTTTCTTT. It translates to CASSLVGVTEAFF.

This clone came up once. The chain joins TRBV6-5 to TRBJ2-5; D may be TRBD2 (5 bases). Trimming stripped 5 bases from V and 2 bases from J, with 9 bases between. The CDR3 is 13 amino acids. CDR1 MNHEY and CDR2 SVGAGI come from the germline V gene. CDR3 loop: CASSPREQETQYF. For the CDR3, the DNA is TGTGCCAGCAGTCCCCGGGAACAAGAGACCCAGTACTTC.

This clone was picked up one time. The genes are TRBV7-9 and TRBJ2-3, with TRBD2 matching over 12 bases. The V segment lost 4 bases and the J segment 6 bases; nucleotides outside the gene matches: 5. CDR3 size: 15 residues. CDR1 and CDR2 from the germline V gene are SEHNR and FQNEAQ (reference sequence). The CDR3 nucleotides read TGTGCCAGCAGCTCCGCTAGCGGGGGGGCGGATACGCAGTATTTT. The encoded protein is CASSSASGGADTQYF. Full variable domain (remainder filled in from reference TRBV7-9 and TRBJ2-3): DTGVSQNPRHKITKRGQNVTFRCDPISEHNRLYWYRQTLGQGPEFLTYFQNEAQLEKSRLLSDRFSAERPKGSFSTLEIQRTEQGDSAMYLCASSSASGGADTQYFGPGTRLTVL.

The rearrangement links TRBV19 to TRBJ2-1; the match to TRBD2 covers 7 bases. CDR3 size: 15 residues. Germline trimming cut 4 bases from V and 3 bases from J; bases unmatched to any gene: 6. Germline V CDR1 and CDR2: LNHDA, SQIVND (reference sequence). CDR3 DNA: TGTGCCAGTAGTACTGGGACTACAAACTACAATGAGCAGTTCTTC. Its protein product is CASSTGTTNYNEQFF.

The CDR3 nucleotides are TGTGCCAGCAGCTTAAGGGGGAGTACCTCCTACGAGCAGTACTTC. Protein: CASSLRGSTSYEQYF. The chain joins TRBV7-2 to TRBJ2-7, with D possibly matching TRBD1 (6 bases). CDR1 and CDR2 (germline): SGHTA, FQGNSA. This CDR3 has 15 amino acids. V was clipped by 2 bases and J by 0 bases, with 11 bases between them.

This chain links TRBV7-6 with TRBJ1-2; TRBD1 might be the D (6 bases). The CDR3 covers 16 residues. Germline V CDR1 and CDR2: SGHVS, FNYEAQ. The germline V and J ends were trimmed by 0 bases and 7 bases, with 18 bases remaining between them. The CDR3 coding sequence is TGTGCCAGCAGCTTAGCGTCCCAGGGGCGCGTGGGTGGCTACACCTTC. The encoded protein is CASSLASQGRVGGYTF.